The rows below give T cell receptor beta chains drawn from one sample of a study of OX40 agonist ivuxolimab in advanced cancers. Here immunoSEQ multiplex PCR was the method, and the copy in TCRdb shows in-frame clones only, minus some. The sample has more than 45,000 clones; roughly 80% are singletons. The sample consisted of CD4+ or CD8+ T cells sorted from blood, taken in a trial of the OX40 agonist ivuxolimab. The origin of the receptors is an adult with an advanced solid tumor such as melanoma, head and neck, liver or kidney cancer. CDR3s include the opening cysteine and the closing phenylalanine or tryptophan. Rows give clone size only sometimes, using once, few, many, or a class for an expanded clone.

size	J	V	CDR3
.	TRBJ2-7	TRBV4-2	CASSQDLYLVSPHEQYF
.	TRBJ1-4	TRBV28	CASSRPTGTGGEKLFF
.	TRBJ2-6	TRBV5-1	CASSSYSGANVLTF
.	TRBJ2-4	TRBV7-2	CASSLASQGQKPIQYF
once	TRBJ2-5	TRBV5-1	CASSLEGQETQYF
few	TRBJ1-3	TRBV10-1	CASSDGTVSSGNTIYF
.	TRBJ2-1	TRBV5-6	CASSLPPGQQFF
.	TRBJ2-2	TRBV5-1	CASSLGQLDTGELFF
.	TRBJ1-5	TRBV28	CASSSDNQPQHF
.	TRBJ2-5	TRBV5-4	CASSHQGETQYF
.	TRBJ1-2	TRBV29-1	CSVDRGQGVGYTF
medium-sized	TRBJ2-3	TRBV27	CASSLLTLAGDTQYF
.	TRBJ2-2	TRBV7-9	CASSLSLDTGELFF
.	TRBJ2-3	TRBV5-4	CASSLARRGAGDTQYF
few	TRBJ1-4	TRBV2	CASSEDRDGEKLFF
.	TRBJ2-3	TRBV28	CATQDWGTDTQYF
.	TRBJ1-6	TRBV19	CASAGQGAHSPLHF
.	TRBJ1-6	TRBV27	CASRTGGSPLHF
.	TRBJ2-3	TRBV7-6	CASSLGGADTQYF
.	TRBJ1-2	TRBV7-2	CASSGARATEYTF
.	TRBJ2-2	TRBV11-2	CASSLGAGFYTGELFF
once	TRBJ2-7	TRBV5-1	CASSQRTGNYEQYF
.	TRBJ2-7	TRBV5-1	CASSLEDRIIYEQYF
.	TRBJ1-5	TRBV11-3	CASSLGGTAQQPQHF
.	TRBJ1-1	TRBV5-1	CASSLEQGRNTEAFF
.	TRBJ2-3	TRBV19	CASSIAGPTDTQYF
.	TRBJ2-2	TRBV9	CASSVIFRSTPNTGEPFF
.	TRBJ2-5	TRBV5-8	CASSLVLGSGRETQYF
.	TRBJ1-1	TRBV6-6	CASSQDRGLGAFF
.	TRBJ1-1	TRBV5-5	CASSVTGNWTTEAFF
.	TRBJ1-2	TRBV29-1	CSVPYPGGYTF
.	TRBJ2-1	TRBV6-5	CASSYWGTLNEQFF
few	TRBJ1-5	TRBV18	CASSADRNQPQHF
few	TRBJ2-7	TRBV29-1	CSGTGRLHEQYF
.	TRBJ2-1	TRBV28	CASLSAGLGSYNEQFF
.	TRBJ1-6	TRBV18	CASSPMYGSDNSPLHF
.	TRBJ1-5	TRBV6-1	CASGQNQVGNQPQHF
.	TRBJ1-1	TRBV7-2	CASSRGQGNTEAFF
.	TRBJ1-2	TRBV6-1	CASSGQGGYGYTF
.	TRBJ2-1	TRBV28	CASSFQREGGEQFF
.	TRBJ2-7	TRBV6-4	CASRGDILTYEQYF
once	TRBJ2-5	TRBV5-8	CASSLDNRVQETQYF
.	TRBJ1-2	TRBV5-1	CASSFPGQPGGYTF
.	TRBJ2-7	TRBV7-9	CATRGESYEQYF
.	TRBJ1-5	TRBV5-6	CASSFGPSQRPQHF
.	TRBJ2-7	TRBV30	CAWSPTGFHEQYF
once	TRBJ2-1	TRBV7-2	CASSLGGGRALGGNEQFF
.	TRBJ1-2	TRBV5-4	CASSLALRGAEGYTF
once	TRBJ2-1	TRBV21-1	CASSKGTAEQFF
few	TRBJ1-6	TRBV7-9	CASSRGAGGNSPLHF
.	TRBJ2-2	TRBV6-5	CASKKGPGELFF
.	TRBJ1-1	TRBV11-2	CASSLGFGRRTEAFF
once	TRBJ1-6	TRBV27	CASSIEGQPNSPLHF